Here is one T cell receptor (beta chain) with its context. The antigen is unknown. The study ran its PCR with 60 Vbeta and 13 Jbeta primers. Data came from immunoSEQ multiplex PCR; TCRdb stores just in-frame clones and leaves some out. The data contain under 200,000 clones, 68% of them seen just once; the ten biggest clones take up less than 1.5%. Germline V gene data show CDR1 as MDHEN and CDR2 as SYDVKM. The germline V and J ends were trimmed by 3 bases and 5 bases, with 10 bases remaining between them. The CDR3 covers 14 residues. This record belongs to a study of cytomegalovirus exposure and HLA in healthy donors. Overall study findings and caveats: V segments that were indistinguishable, TRBV6-2 and TRBV6-3 among them, were omitted from analysis.

The chain employs TRBV28 and TRBJ1-4, with D unclear. Sequenced sample: PBMCs. This sequence originates from a man between 50 and 59 years old in good health and CMV-seronegative. CDR3 amino acids: CASSLSRLNEKLFF. CDR3 sequence (DNA): TGTGCCAGCAGTTTGAGTCGGTTAAATGAAAAACTGTTTTTT. Using reference TRBV28 and TRBJ1-4 for the parts outside the CDR3, the full variable domain is DVKVTQSSRYLVKRTGEKVFLECVQDMDHENMFWYRQDPGLGLRLIYFSYDVKMKEKGDIPEGYSVSREKKERFSLILESASTNQTSMYLCASSLSRLNEKLFFGSGTQLSVL.